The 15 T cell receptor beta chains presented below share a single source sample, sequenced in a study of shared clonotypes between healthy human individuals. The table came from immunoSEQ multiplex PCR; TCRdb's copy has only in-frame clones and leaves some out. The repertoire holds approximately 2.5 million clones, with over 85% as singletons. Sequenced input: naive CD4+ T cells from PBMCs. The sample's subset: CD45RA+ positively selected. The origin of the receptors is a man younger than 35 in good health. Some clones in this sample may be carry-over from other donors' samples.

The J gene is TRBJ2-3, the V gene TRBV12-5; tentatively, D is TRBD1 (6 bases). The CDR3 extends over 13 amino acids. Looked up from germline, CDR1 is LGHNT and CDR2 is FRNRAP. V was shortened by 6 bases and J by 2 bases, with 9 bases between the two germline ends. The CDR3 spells CASGGGTTDTQYF. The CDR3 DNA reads TGTGCTAGTGGAGGGGGTACCACAGATACGCAGTATTTT.

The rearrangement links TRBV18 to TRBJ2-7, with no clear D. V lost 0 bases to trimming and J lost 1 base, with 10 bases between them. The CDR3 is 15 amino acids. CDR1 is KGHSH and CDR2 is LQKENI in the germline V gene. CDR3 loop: CASSPPETVSYEQYF. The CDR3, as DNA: TGTGCCAGCTCACCACCGGAGACGGTATCCTACGAGCAGTACTTC. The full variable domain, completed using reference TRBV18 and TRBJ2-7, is NAGVMQNPRHLVRRRGQEARLRCSPMKGHSHVYWYRQLPEEGLKFMVYLQKENIIDESGMPKERFSAEFPKEGPSILRIQQVVRGDSAAYFCASSPPETVSYEQYFGPGTRLTVT.

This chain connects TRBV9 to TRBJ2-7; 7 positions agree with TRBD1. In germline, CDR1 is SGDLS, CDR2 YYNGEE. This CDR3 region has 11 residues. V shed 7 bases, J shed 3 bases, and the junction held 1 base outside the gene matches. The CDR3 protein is CASGTDYEQYF. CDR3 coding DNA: TGTGCCAGCGGGACAGACTACGAGCAGTACTTC.

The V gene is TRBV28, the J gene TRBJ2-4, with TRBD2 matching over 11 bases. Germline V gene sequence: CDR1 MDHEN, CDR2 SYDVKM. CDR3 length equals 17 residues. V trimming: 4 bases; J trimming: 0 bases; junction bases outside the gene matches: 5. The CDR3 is CASSSTGTSGAKNIQYF. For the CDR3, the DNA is TGTGCCAGCAGTTCTACCGGGACTAGCGGAGCCAAAAACATTCAGTACTTC.

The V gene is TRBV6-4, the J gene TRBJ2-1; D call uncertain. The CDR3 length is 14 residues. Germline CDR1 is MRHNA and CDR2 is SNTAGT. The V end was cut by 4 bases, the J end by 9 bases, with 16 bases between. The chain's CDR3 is CASSVEVAVREQFF. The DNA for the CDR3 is TGTGCCAGCAGTGTTGAGGTAGCTGTCCGTGAGCAGTTCTTC.

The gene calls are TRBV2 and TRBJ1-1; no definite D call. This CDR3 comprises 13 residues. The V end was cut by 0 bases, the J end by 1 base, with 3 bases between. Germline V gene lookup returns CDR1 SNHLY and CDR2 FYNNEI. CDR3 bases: TGTGCCAGCAGTGAAGCAGGGAACACTGAAGCTTTCTTT. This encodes CASSEAGNTEAFF.

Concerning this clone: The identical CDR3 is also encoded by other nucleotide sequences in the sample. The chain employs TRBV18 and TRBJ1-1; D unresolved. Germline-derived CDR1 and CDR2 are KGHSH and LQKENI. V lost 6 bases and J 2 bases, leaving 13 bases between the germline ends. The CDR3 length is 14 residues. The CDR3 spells CASSPGQSNTEAFF. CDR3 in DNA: TGTGCCAGCTCCCCGGGTCAGTCAAACACTGAAGCTTTCTTT.

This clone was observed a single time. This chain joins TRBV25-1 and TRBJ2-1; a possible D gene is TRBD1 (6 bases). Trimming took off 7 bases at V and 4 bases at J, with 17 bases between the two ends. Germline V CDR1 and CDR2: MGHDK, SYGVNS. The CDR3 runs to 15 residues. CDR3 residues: CASTPARGSYNEQFF. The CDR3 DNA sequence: TGTGCCAGCACGCCAGCTAGGGGGTCTTACAATGAGCAGTTCTTC.

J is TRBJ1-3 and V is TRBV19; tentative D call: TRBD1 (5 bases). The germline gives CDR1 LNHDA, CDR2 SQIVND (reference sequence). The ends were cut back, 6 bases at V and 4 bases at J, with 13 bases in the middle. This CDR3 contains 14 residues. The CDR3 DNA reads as TGTGCCAGTAGAGTCCCAGGGATCGGAAACACCATATATTTT. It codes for CASRVPGIGNTIYF.

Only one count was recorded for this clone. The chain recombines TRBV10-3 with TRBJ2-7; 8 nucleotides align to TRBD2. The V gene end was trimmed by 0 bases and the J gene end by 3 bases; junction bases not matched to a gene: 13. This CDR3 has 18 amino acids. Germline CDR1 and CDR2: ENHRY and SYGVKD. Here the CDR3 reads CAISESVVSGGRFYEQYF. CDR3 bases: TGTGCCATCAGTGAGTCCGTAGTATCAGGCGGGAGGTTCTACGAGCAGTACTTC.

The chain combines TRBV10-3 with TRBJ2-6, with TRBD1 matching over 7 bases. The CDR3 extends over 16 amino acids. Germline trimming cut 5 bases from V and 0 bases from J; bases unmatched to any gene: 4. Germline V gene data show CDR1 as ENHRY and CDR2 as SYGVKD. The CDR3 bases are TGTGCCATCAGTCCGGGACAGAACTCTGGGGCCAACGTCCTGACTTTC. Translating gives CAISPGQNSGANVLTF.

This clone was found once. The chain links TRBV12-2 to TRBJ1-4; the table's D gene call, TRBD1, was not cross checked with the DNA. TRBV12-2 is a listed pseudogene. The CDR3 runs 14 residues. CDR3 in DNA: TGTGCAAGTCGCTTACCAGACAAGGTAGAAAAACTGTTTTTT. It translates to CASRLPDKVEKLFF.

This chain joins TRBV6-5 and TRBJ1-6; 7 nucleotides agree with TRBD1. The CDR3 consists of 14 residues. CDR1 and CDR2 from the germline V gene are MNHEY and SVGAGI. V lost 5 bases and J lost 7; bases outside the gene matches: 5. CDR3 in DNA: TGTGCCAGCAGTCGACAGGGTAGGAATTCACCCCTCCACTTT. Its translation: CASSRQGRNSPLHF.

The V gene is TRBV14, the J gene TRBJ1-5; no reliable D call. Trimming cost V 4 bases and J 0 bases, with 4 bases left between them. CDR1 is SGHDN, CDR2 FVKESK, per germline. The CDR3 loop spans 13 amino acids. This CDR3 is CASSRSSNQPQHF. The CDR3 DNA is TGTGCCAGCAGCCGTAGTAGCAATCAGCCCCAGCATTTT.

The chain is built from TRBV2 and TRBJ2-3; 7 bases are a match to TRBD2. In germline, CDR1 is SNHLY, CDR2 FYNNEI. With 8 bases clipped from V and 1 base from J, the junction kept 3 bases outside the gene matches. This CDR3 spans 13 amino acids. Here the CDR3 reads CASRAGGTDTQYF. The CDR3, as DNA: TGTGCCAGCCGGGCGGGAGGCACAGATACGCAGTATTTT.